This is a list of T cell receptor beta chains from one sample in a study of a mutant IDH1 vaccine in newly diagnosed glioma. These receptors' targets are unknown. The table came from immunoSEQ multiplex PCR; TCRdb's copy has only in-frame clones and leaves some out. Of approximately 84,000 clones detected, about 81% appear once; the ten largest clones hold roughly 5.6%. The specimen was PBMCs, collected from a glioma patient whose treatment included an IDH1 peptide vaccine. The source of these receptors is a man aged 35 to 55 with glioma. Both conserved end residues are part of each CDR3. The D gene is left open where the match is weak. Some rows have no size entry. The others give once, few or many, or a class for an expanded clone.

NA	TRBV28	TRBJ1-2	TRBD1	TGTGCCAGCAGTATCGGACAGGGTGATGGCTACACCTTC	CASSIGQGDGYTF
NA	TRBV11-2	TRBJ2-5	TRBD1	TGTGCCAGCAGCCCTCACCCGGGACAGGGTGGGGAGACCCAGTACTTC	CASSPHPGQGGETQYF
many	TRBV15	TRBJ2-5	TRBD2	TGTGCCACCCAACTAGCGGGAGGGCCGTACCAAGAGACCCAGTACTTC	CATQLAGGPYQETQYF
NA	TRBV7-2	TRBJ2-2	NA	TGTGCCAGCAGGGCCAGGCAGAACACCGGGGAGCTGTTTTTT	CASRARQNTGELFF
NA	TRBV5-6	TRBJ2-3	TRBD1	TGTGCCAGCAGCTTTTTTATGACAGGGGACTTTTCAGATACGCAGTATTTT	CASSFFMTGDFSDTQYF
NA	TRBV5-1	TRBJ2-3	TRBD2	TGCGCCAGCAGCACCAATAGCGGGAGAAGCACAGATACGCAGTATTTT	CASSTNSGRSTDTQYF
once	TRBV4-1	TRBJ2-5	TRBD1	TGCGCCAGCAGCCAAGATCAGGGCAGGGGGCGGGAGACCCAGTACTTC	CASSQDQGRGRETQYF
NA	TRBV5-1	TRBJ1-6	TRBD1	TGCGCCAGCAGCTTGGACAGGGGGGACTCACCCCTCCACTTT	CASSLDRGDSPLHF
NA	TRBV6-1	TRBJ1-5	TRBD1	TGTGCCAGCAGTGATGTTTGGACAGGGAGCAATCAGCCCCAGCATTTT	CASSDVWTGSNQPQHF
NA	TRBV5-1	TRBJ2-3	NA	TGCGCCAGCAGTTTCTTCGGAAGCGGGTCCTCAGATACGCAGTATTTT	CASSFFGSGSSDTQYF
NA	TRBV7-8	TRBJ2-7	NA	TGTGCCAGCAGCTTAGTCAATACCGAGCAGTACTTC	CASSLVNTEQYF
NA	TRBV6-5	TRBJ2-5	TRBD2	TGTGCCAGCAGTTACTCACTAGCGGTGGGAGAGACCCAGTACTTC	CASSYSLAVGETQYF
NA	TRBV4-2	TRBJ2-1	TRBD2	TGTGCCAGCAGCCAAGCGTCTCTCGGGACTAGCGGGCCGGATGAGCAGTTCTTC	CASSQASLGTSGPDEQFF
NA	TRBV9	TRBJ2-3	TRBD2	TGTGCCAGCAGCGTAGCGGGGACTAGCTCTATGATGCCTGATACGCAGTATTTT	CASSVAGTSSMMPDTQYF
NA	TRBV7-2	TRBJ1-4	NA	TGTGCCAGCAGCTTAGAGGCAGGGATTCGAGAAAAACTGTTTTTT	CASSLEAGIREKLFF
NA	TRBV7-2	TRBJ2-1	TRBD2	TGTGCCAGCAGCGGATCTAGCGGGCGTAAGCAGTTCTTC	CASSGSSGRKQFF
NA	TRBV11-2	TRBJ2-7	NA	TGTGCCAGCAGCCTAAGCAGGGGCTCCTACGAGCAGTACTTC	CASSLSRGSYEQYF
once	TRBV19	TRBJ2-2	NA	TGTGCCAGTAGTATGGGGGGAACCGGGGAGCTGTTTTTT	CASSMGGTGELFF
NA	TRBV7-2	TRBJ1-5	NA	TGTGCCAGCAGCTTAGTGGGAGGGGTTAGCAATCAGCCCCAGCATTTT	CASSLVGGVSNQPQHF
few	TRBV5-1	TRBJ1-5	NA	TGCGCCAGCAGCTCCGATCCGGGCCAGCCCCAGCATTTT	CASSSDPGQPQHF
NA	TRBV27	TRBJ2-7	NA	TGTGCCAGCAGTCCCGGGACGGAGACCTACGAGCAGTACTTC	CASSPGTETYEQYF
once	TRBV19	TRBJ1-2	NA	TGTGCCAGTAGTTCTCGGGCAGCCCCCTATGGCTACACCTTC	CASSSRAAPYGYTF
few	TRBV18	TRBJ1-3	NA	TGTGCCAGCTCACCGTTCCTAATTTCGGAGGCTTCCGGAAACACCATATATTTT	CASSPFLISEASGNTIYF
NA	TRBV7-9	TRBJ2-1	NA	TGTGCCAGCAGCTCCCGGGCCGAGGGGTACTACAATGAGCAGTTCTTC	CASSSRAEGYYNEQFF
NA	TRBV6-5	TRBJ2-1	NA	TGTGCCAGCAGAAGACAAGTAGGGTACAATGAGCAGTTCTTC	CASRRQVGYNEQFF
NA	TRBV28	TRBJ2-2	NA	TGTGCCAGCAGGACTCGCGGGGAGCTGTTTTTT	CASRTRGELFF
NA	TRBV5-4	TRBJ2-5	NA	TGTGCCAGCAGCCCAAAAGGGGACATACCCCAAGAGACCCAGTACTTC	CASSPKGDIPQETQYF
NA	TRBV19	TRBJ2-7	NA	TGTGCCAGTAGCTTTCGGCAGGGACTCTACGAGCAGTACTTC	CASSFRQGLYEQYF
NA	TRBV27	TRBJ2-6	NA	TGTGCCAGCAGTTTGGGGGGGCCCGGGGCCAACGTCCTGACTTTC	CASSLGGPGANVLTF
NA	TRBV20-1	TRBJ2-7	NA	TGCAGTGCTAGGGCAGACTACGAGCAGTACTTC	CSARADYEQYF
few	TRBV10-1	TRBJ1-5	TRBD1	TGCGCCAGCAGTGGGGACAGGGTTAACCGGCCCCAGCATTTT	CASSGDRVNRPQHF
NA	TRBV5-1	TRBJ1-4	NA	TGCGCCAGCAGCTTGGGGAGGGGAACTAATGAAAAACTGTTTTTT	CASSLGRGTNEKLFF
NA	TRBV15	TRBJ1-1	NA	TGTGCCACCAGCAGAGTAGGAAGCTTGGGAGCTTTCTTT	CATSRVGSLGAFF
NA	TRBV28	TRBJ2-2	NA	TGTGCCAGCAGTTTACAGGGGACCGGGGAGCTGTTTTTT	CASSLQGTGELFF
NA	TRBV7-6	TRBJ1-5	NA	TGTGCCAGCAGCTCGGCTCCCGGGGGGCCCCAGCATTTT	CASSSAPGGPQHF
NA	TRBV29-1	TRBJ2-5	TRBD1	TGCAGCGTCGGGACAGGGCAAGAGACCCAGTACTTC	CSVGTGQETQYF
NA	TRBV7-9	TRBJ2-1	NA	TGTGCCAGCAGCCCGGGTCCCTCCTACAATGAGCAGTTCTTC	CASSPGPSYNEQFF
once	TRBV5-1	TRBJ2-3	NA	TGCGCCAGCAGCTTGCTACGTCGGGGAAGCACAGATACGCAGTATTTT	CASSLLRRGSTDTQYF
NA	TRBV5-5	TRBJ2-3	NA	TGTGCCAGCAGCTTGTTTGCGGATTTGCGCACAGATACGCAGTATTTT	CASSLFADLRTDTQYF
once	TRBV19	TRBJ2-2	TRBD1	TGTGCCAGTAGTATTATCCCGGGACAGGGTAGGACCGGGGAGCTGTTTTTT	CASSIIPGQGRTGELFF
NA	TRBV15	TRBJ2-1	NA	TGTGCCACCAGCAGAGGCCAGGGAGACTACAATGAGCAGTTCTTC	CATSRGQGDYNEQFF
once	TRBV4-3	TRBJ1-4	NA	TGCGCCAGCAGCCTATCGGACAGATTTACTAATGAAAAACTGTTTTTT	CASSLSDRFTNEKLFF
NA	TRBV5-1	TRBJ2-7	TRBD2	TGCGCCAGCAGCTTGGAGCGGGTCGGGAGGGAGCAGTACTTC	CASSLERVGREQYF
NA	TRBV7-3	TRBJ2-1	NA	TGTGCCAGCAGCCCTTCGAGGTCCTACAATGAGCAGTTCTTC	CASSPSRSYNEQFF
NA	TRBV6-4	TRBJ2-3	NA	TGTGCCAGCAGTGTGACAGGCACAGATACGCAGTATTTT	CASSVTGTDTQYF
NA	TRBV19	TRBJ2-2	NA	TGTGCCAGTAGTATAGATGGTTTCGACAGTGCGAACACCGGGGAGCTGTTTTTT	CASSIDGFDSANTGELFF
NA	TRBV13	TRBJ2-2	NA	TGTGCCAGCAGCTTTACTACCGGGGAGCTGTTTTTT	CASSFTTGELFF
NA	TRBV28	TRBJ1-1	NA	TGTGCCAGCAGTTTATTTGCCAGGGGCACTGAAGCTTTCTTT	CASSLFARGTEAFF
NA	TRBV10-3	TRBJ2-1	NA	TGTGCCATCAGTGCGCTCTGGGGGGGCCCCAATGAGCAGTTCTTC	CAISALWGGPNEQFF
NA	TRBV7-2	TRBJ2-1	TRBD2	TGTGCCAGCAGCTTATCCCATCTAGCGGGGGCTTTCAATGAGCAGTTCTTC	CASSLSHLAGAFNEQFF
NA	TRBV9	TRBJ1-5	TRBD1	TGTGCCAGCAGCGTTGGACAGGGGTTGAATCAGCCCCAGCATTTT	CASSVGQGLNQPQHF
NA	TRBV11-3	TRBJ1-4	TRBD1	TGTGCCAGCAGCCCCGGACAGGGGGGATCGGAAAAACTGTTTTTT	CASSPGQGGSEKLFF
NA	TRBV18	TRBJ1-1	NA	TGTGCCAGCTCGCCCTACAGGGAAGCTGAAGCTTTCTTT	CASSPYREAEAFF
NA	TRBV6-5	TRBJ1-1	NA	TGTGCCAGCAGTTTTGGACAGCACACTGAAGCTTTCTTT	CASSFGQHTEAFF
NA	TRBV6-6	TRBJ1-2	NA	TGTGCCAGCAGTCTTCCCGACAGAAACTATGGCTACACCTTC	CASSLPDRNYGYTF